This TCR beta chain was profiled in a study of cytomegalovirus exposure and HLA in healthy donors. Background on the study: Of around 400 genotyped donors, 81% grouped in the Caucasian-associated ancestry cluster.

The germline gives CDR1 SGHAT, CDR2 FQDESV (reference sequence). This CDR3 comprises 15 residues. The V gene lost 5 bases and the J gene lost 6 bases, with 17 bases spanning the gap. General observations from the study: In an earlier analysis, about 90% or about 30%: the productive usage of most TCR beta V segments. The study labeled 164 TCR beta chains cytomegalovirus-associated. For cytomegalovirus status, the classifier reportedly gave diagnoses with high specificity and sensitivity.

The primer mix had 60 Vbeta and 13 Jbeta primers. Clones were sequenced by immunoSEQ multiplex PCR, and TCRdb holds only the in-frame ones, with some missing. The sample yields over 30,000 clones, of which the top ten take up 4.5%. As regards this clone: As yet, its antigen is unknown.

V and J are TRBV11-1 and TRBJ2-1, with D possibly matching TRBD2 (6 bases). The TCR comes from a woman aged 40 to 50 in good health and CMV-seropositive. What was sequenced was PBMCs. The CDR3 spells CASSDGTPKGNEQFF. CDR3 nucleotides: TGTGCCAGCAGCGACGGGACTCCCAAGGGCAATGAGCAGTTCTTC.